This TCR beta chain was identified during a study of identical twins. A note on this clonotype: A far bigger clonotype differs at one base, so this is likely a read error.

Germline V gene lookup returns CDR1 SNHLY and CDR2 FYNNEI. The CDR3 is 11 residues long. A universal primer site was created by template switching, with the cDNA bearing unique molecular identifiers. MiXCR was run by TCRdb on the 5' RACE reads, yielding one entry per CDR3 protein. The sample holds some 1,600,000 distinct CDR3 sequences, less than 40% seen once. The source of this sequence is a newborn girl in good health. The sequencing input was cord blood. The V gene is TRBV2, the J gene TRBJ2-3; the D is unclear. The CDR3 loop reads CASCDTDTQYF. The DNA for the CDR3 is TGTGCCAGCTGTGACACAGATACGCAGTATTTT.